This T cell receptor beta chain stems from a study of shared clonotypes between healthy human individuals. V dropped 10 bases and J dropped 2; count of bases not matched to a gene: 9. The germline gives CDR1 MGHRA, CDR2 YSYEKL. The CDR3 is 15 residues long. Whole-study results and caveats: Shared clonotypes: about 5.3% naive CD4, under 4% naive CD8, over 2% memory CD4, 0.4% memory CD8.

TCRdb's copy holds only in-frame clones and misses some; the assay was immunoSEQ multiplex PCR. Seen here are over a million clones, 75% to 80% observed once, and the top ten hold under 0.6%. Points on this clone: Its specificity is unknown.

This receptor was taken from a young man in good health. Some clones in this sample may be carry-over from other donors' samples. The rearrangement uses TRBV4-1 and TRBJ2-1, with 9 bases that match TRBD2. Sequencing was carried out using memory CD4+ T cells from PBMCs. Stated subset: CD45RA-negative fraction. DNA of the CDR3: TGCGCCATGCGGGAGGGGTTAAGGACCTACAATGAGCAGTTCTTC. Protein sequence: CAMREGLRTYNEQFF.